One sample yielded the 19 T cell receptor beta chains listed below, sequenced in a study of tumor-infiltrating lymphocytes in primary liver carcinoma. TCR beta cDNA was reverse-transcribed from roughly 520 ng of total RNA. The reaction used a constant-region primer and ProtoScript II reverse transcriptase. Slightly modified ARM-PCR with three nested multiplex PCR rounds yielded TCR beta libraries. Primers for the first two PCR rounds were TRBV1-TRBV30 forward primers and a C-beta reverse primer (around 11 cycles per round). TCRdb recomputed calls from the multiplex PCR reads with MiXCR, one row per CDR3 protein. Altogether nearly 45,000 distinct CDR3 sequences are present, around 70% being singletons, with the ten largest covering 15% to 20%. DNA and RNA were both co-extracted from 20-30 mg of bulk tissue that had not been sorted. Sequencing used liver tumor tissue from sampling region 2. The subset is: tumor region T2, inferior pole. These receptors came from a man aged 35-49 years with primary liver carcinoma and hepatitis B virus infection.

This clonotype was recorded once. Sequence at one end of the junction differs from germline and may be a read error. J is TRBJ2-1 and V is TRBV28; TRBD1 agrees at 11 bases. The CDR3 has 15 amino acids. Germline CDR1 is MDHEN and CDR2 is SYDVKM. The DNA of the CDR3 is TGTGCAAGCAGTTTATCGGGACAGGGGGGCATTGAGCAGTTCTTC. Its protein product is CASSLSGQGGIEQFF.

This clonotype was detected ten times or more. This chain links TRBV10-2 with TRBJ2-5; unclear D gene. The CDR3 runs 12 residues. Germline V CDR1 and CDR2: WSHSY, SAAADI. Trimming stripped 6 bases from V and 5 bases from J, with 10 bases between. DNA for the CDR3: TGCGCCAGCAGACCCCCGTATGAGACCCAGTACTTC. This encodes CASRPPYETQYF.

For this clonotype: A junction end diverges from the germline sequence, so it may reflect a read error. This chain joins TRBV11-2 and TRBJ2-6, with TRBD1 matching 8 bases. Germline CDR1 and CDR2: SGHAT and FQNNGV. The CDR3 has 21 amino acids. The CDR3: CAGNMGGDRGISLSGVNVLTF. The CDR3, as DNA: TGTGCCGGCAACATGGGGGGAGACAGGGGCATTTCCCTCTCTGGGGTCAACGTCCTGACTTTC.

The rearrangement joins TRBV28 to TRBJ2-7, with D uncertain. The CDR3 covers 15 residues. The germline V and J ends were trimmed by 3 bases and 6 bases, with 18 bases remaining between them. Germline lookup yields CDR1 MDHEN and CDR2 SYDVKM. The CDR3 DNA is TGTGCCAGCAGTTTCACTTACAGAAACCTCTGCGAGCAGTACTTC. Translation gives CASSFTYRNLCEQYF.

Regarding this clonotype: The junction and the germline gene differ at one end; a read error may be behind it. This chain links TRBV11-2 with TRBJ2-6; 8 positions match TRBD1. CDR3 size: 21 residues. Germline CDR1 and CDR2: SGHAT and FQNNGV. CDR3 amino acids: CADSMGGDRGISLSEANVLTF. The CDR3 DNA is TGTGCCGACAGCATGGGGGGAGACAGGGGCATTTCCCTCTCTGAGGCCAACGTCCTGACTTTC.

Concerning this clonotype itself: At one end the junction does not follow the germline gene, possibly because of a read error. The chain carries TRBV6-5 and TRBJ2-1; TRBD1 matches 7 bases. The CDR3 is made up of 14 amino acids. From germline, CDR1 is MNHEY and CDR2 SVGAGI. This CDR3 is CASSLEGASNGQFF. As DNA, the CDR3 is TGTGCCAGCAGTTTAGAGGGGGCGAGCAATGGGCAGTTCTTC.

In the case of this clonotype: Mismatch with germline at one junction end may stem from a read error. The rearrangement uses TRBV25-1 and TRBJ1-3, with TRBD1 matching 10 bases. This CDR3 is built from 15 residues. CDR1 and CDR2 from the germline V gene are MGHDK and SYGVNS. In DNA form, the CDR3 reads TGTGCCAGCAGGGGGGACAGGGGCACTGGAAACACCTTATATTTT. The encoded protein is CASRGDRGTGNTLYF.

As to this clonotype: The CDR3 end shows no conserved phenylalanine or tryptophan, and so a read error is likely. The rearrangement uses TRBV11-2 and TRBJ2-6; D perhaps matches TRBD1 (7 bases). The CDR3 loop spans 21 amino acids. Between the trimmed V and J ends, which lost 5 bases and 0 bases, there was a span of 26 bases. CDR1 and CDR2 (germline): SGHAT, FQNNGV. This chain's CDR3 is CASSMGGHRGIFLSGANVLTS. CDR3 DNA: TGTGCCAGCAGCATGGGGGGACACAGGGGCATTTTCCTCTCTGGGGCCAACGTCCTGACTTCC.

This chain connects TRBV10-2 to TRBJ2-3, with 8 bases identical to TRBD2. Germline CDR1 reads WSHSY; CDR2 reads SAAADI. This CDR3 is 16 amino acids long. The V and J ends lost 2 bases and 3 bases, in that order; junction bases with no gene match: 7. The CDR3 here is CASSEGAGVCTDTQYF. The CDR3 DNA sequence: TGCGCCAGCAGTGAGGGAGCGGGAGTTTGTACAGATACGCAGTATTTT.

For this clonotype: A junction boundary mismatches the germline segment, possibly from a read error. The rearrangement links TRBV11-2 to TRBJ1-5, with TRBD1 matching over 7 bases. Germline V lookup: CDR1 SGHAT, CDR2 FQNNGV. This CDR3 has 17 amino acids. The CDR3 bases are TGTGACAGCAGCTTAATAGGGGTAACAGGGGGCAATCAGCCCCAGCATTTT. It translates to CDSSLIGVTGGNQPQHF. Full variable domain (outside the CDR3, taken from reference TRBV11-2 and TRBJ1-5): EAGVAQSPRYKIIEKRQSVAFWCNPISGHATLYWYQQILGQGPKLLIQFQNNGVVDDSQLPKDRFSAERLKGVDSTLKIQPAKLEDSAVYLCDSSLIGVTGGNQPQHFGDGTRLSIL.

This clonotype has just one count. The chain recombines TRBV10-3 with TRBJ1-1; TRBD1 is a possible D gene (5 bases). CDR1 is ENHRY and CDR2 is SYGVKD in the germline V gene. V was trimmed by 6 bases and J by 0 bases, leaving 17 bases between them. The CDR3 totals 16 residues. The chain's CDR3 is CAIRGRSRGLNTEAFF. In DNA form, the CDR3 reads TGTGCCATCAGGGGTAGGTCACGGGGGTTGAACACTGAAGCTTTCTTT.

This clonotype showed up many times. The chain recombines TRBV5-4 with TRBJ1-1; D gene unclear. The germline V gene has CDR1 SGHNT and CDR2 YYREEE (reference sequence). Trimming took off 4 bases at V and 4 bases at J, with 17 bases between the two ends. This CDR3 spans 15 amino acids. In nucleotides, the CDR3 is TGTGCCAGCAGCGAGGGCAGTGCGTTGAGCACTGAAGCTTTCTTT. It is translated as CASSEGSALSTEAFF.

The sample holds one count of this clonotype. The rearrangement joins TRBV13 to TRBJ1-6; no definite D call. V lost 3 bases, J lost 6 bases, and 9 bases lay in between. CDR3 size: 14 residues. CDR1 PRHDT and CDR2 FYEKMQ come from the germline V gene (reference sequence). The CDR3 spells CASSLRWGNSPLHF. As DNA, the CDR3 is TGTGCCAGCAGCTTGAGATGGGGTAATTCACCCCTCCACTTT.

This clonotype was observed a single time. One end of the junction does not line up with germline, which may come from a read error. V gene TRBV5-4 combines with J gene TRBJ2-2, with D unresolved. CDR1 and CDR2 (germline): SGHNT, YYREEE (reference sequence). CDR3 length equals 12 residues. Here the CDR3 reads CVSSFVPGELFF. Written as DNA, the CDR3 is TGTGTCAGCAGCTTCGTTCCCGGGGAGCTGTTTTTT.

In the case of this clonotype: One end of the junction is discordant with germline, which a read error may explain. V is TRBV11-2 and J is TRBJ1-5; D possibly corresponds to TRBD1 (6 bases). Germline-derived CDR1 and CDR2 are SGHAT and FQNNGV. CDR3 length equals 16 residues. The CDR3 loop reads CASSLKGGPTNQPHHF. CDR3 nucleotides: TGTGCCAGCAGCCTAAAGGGGGGACCGACGAATCAGCCCCATCATTTT.

As regards this clonotype: An end of the junction does not agree with germline; a read error may underlie this. The V and J genes are TRBV12-3 or TRBV12-4 and TRBJ2-5; D is unclear. CDR3 length: 12 amino acids. In DNA, the CDR3 is TGTGTCAGCAGATACGAAAGGGAGACCCAGTACTTC. This translates into CVSRYERETQYF.

This clonotype was detected many times. The chain combines TRBV28 with TRBJ1-2, with D perhaps TRBD1 (5 bases). Germline loops: CDR1 MDHEN, CDR2 SYDVKM. Trimming shortened V by 6 bases and J by 5 bases, and 16 bases separated the two germline ends. This CDR3 is built from 14 residues. The chain's CDR3 is CASSRRDGPYGYTF. DNA for the CDR3: TGTGCCAGCAGCCGGCGGGACGGACCTTATGGCTACACCTTC.

Details on this clonotype: One end of the junction does not line up with germline, which may come from a read error. The chain has TRBV4-3 and TRBJ2-1; weak D call: TRBD1 (5 bases). This CDR3 is built from 16 residues. Per germline, CDR1 LGHNA and CDR2 YSLEER. The CDR3 coding sequence is TGTGCCAGCAGTCAATTCCCCCCCCCGGCGGACAATGAGCAGTCCTTC. Protein product: CASSQFPPPADNEQSF.

As regards this clonotype: A read error is possible here, since a much larger clone lies one base away. This chain connects TRBV28 to TRBJ1-4; the match to TRBD1 covers 12 bases. From germline, CDR1 is MDHEN and CDR2 SYDVKM. The CDR3 sequence is 15 residues long. Here the CDR3 DNA reads TGTGCCAGCAGTTCGGGACAGGGGGCCAATGTAAAACTGTTTTTT. Translation gives CASSSGQGANVKLFF.